Included here is one T cell receptor (beta chain) sequence, with context. The sample comes from a study of neoadjuvant anti-PD-1 for oral cavity cancer. Using immunoSEQ multiplex PCR, the repertoire was profiled, and TCRdb retains in-frame clones only, with some absent. The repertoire includes more than 50,000 clones, roughly 84% of them detected once, and about 2.5% sits in the top ten. CDR1 MNHNS and CDR2 SASEGT come from the germline V gene. The CDR3 sequence is 12 residues long. V gave up 7 bases and J gave up 6 bases, with 7 bases separating them. The material was PBMCs, obtained before nivolumab (anti-PD-1) treatment. V gene TRBV6-1 combines with J gene TRBJ1-6; D gene uncertain. This clonotype originated in a person aged 35 to 85 with oral cavity squamous cell carcinoma. CDR3 DNA sequence: TGTGCCAGCAACCACGGTAATTCACCCCTCCACTTT. This encodes CASNHGNSPLHF.